These 16 T cell receptor beta chains were sequenced from one sample in a study of cytomegalovirus exposure and HLA in healthy donors. PCR involved 60 Vbeta and 13 Jbeta primers. Assay: immunoSEQ multiplex PCR; the TCRdb copy retains only in-frame clones and omits some. The sample has 150,000 to 200,000 clones; 60% to 85% are singletons. Sequencing input: PBMCs. These receptor sequences come from a male donor in good health and CMV-seronegative.

The chain combines TRBV30 with TRBJ2-3; 8 bases are shared with TRBD2. The CDR3 length is 19 residues. The V gene end was trimmed by 3 bases and the J gene end by 0 bases; junction bases not matched to a gene: 17. From germline, CDR1 is GTSNPN and CDR2 SVGIG (reference sequence). CDR3 loop: CAWRAIAGSAFSSTDTQYF. As DNA, the CDR3 is TGTGCCTGGAGGGCTATAGCGGGGAGTGCTTTTTCTAGCACAGATACGCAGTATTTT.

The chain uses TRBV6-5 and TRBJ1-1; possible D gene TRBD1, 6 bases. The germline V and J ends were trimmed by 5 bases and 2 bases, with 9 bases remaining between them. The germline CDR1 and CDR2 sequences are MNHEY and SVGAGI. CDR3 length equals 13 residues. CDR3 protein: CASSRGHNTEAFF. CDR3 nucleotide sequence: TGTGCCAGCAGTAGGGGACACAACACTGAAGCTTTCTTT.

V and J are TRBV28 and TRBJ1-5, with 8 bases lining up with TRBD1. Germline CDR1 reads MDHEN; CDR2 reads SYDVKM. The V segment lost 8 bases and the J segment 8 bases; nucleotides outside the gene matches: 5. CDR3 length: 12 residues. CDR3 residues: CASLQGGEPQHF. In DNA, the CDR3 is TGTGCCAGCCTACAGGGGGGAGAGCCCCAGCATTTT.

This clone was picked up one time. The genes are TRBV2 and TRBJ1-2; 9 bases align to TRBD1. CDR1 SNHLY and CDR2 FYNNEI come from the germline V gene. This CDR3 has 15 amino acids. V was pared by 4 bases and J by 7 bases, with 10 bases of the junction left unmatched. The CDR3: CASSGRDRERVGYTF. The CDR3 DNA sequence: TGTGCCAGCAGTGGCAGGGACAGGGAAAGAGTTGGCTACACCTTC.

The CDR3 sequence: CASSLRDRDEQYF. The CDR3 DNA reads TGCGCCAGCAGCTTGAGAGACAGGGACGAGCAGTACTTC. V is TRBV5-1 and J is TRBJ2-7; TRBD1 matches 7 bases. Germline values: CDR1 SGHRS, CDR2 YFSETQ. This CDR3 region has 13 residues. V lost 1 base to trimming and J lost 5 bases; unmatched junction nucleotides: 3.

The chain recombines TRBV6-5 with TRBJ2-1, with 8 bases lining up with TRBD1. The germline V gene has CDR1 MNHEY and CDR2 SVGAGI. This CDR3 region has 16 residues. Trimming cost V 2 bases and J 5 bases; bases outside gene matches: 8. CDR3: CASSYHGQGRNNEQFF. CDR3 DNA: TGTGCCAGCAGTTACCACGGACAGGGTCGGAACAATGAGCAGTTCTTC.

The genes are TRBV30 and TRBJ1-4; D may be TRBD1 (5 bases). V lost 0 bases, J lost 8 bases, and 13 bases lay in between. CDR1 is GTSNPN and CDR2 is SVGIG in the germline V gene (reference sequence). The CDR3 is 14 amino acids. The CDR3 loop reads CAWSVGAGREKLFF. DNA for the CDR3: TGTGCCTGGAGTGTAGGGGCAGGGCGGGAAAAACTGTTTTTT. Complete variable domain (other parts from reference TRBV30 and TRBJ1-4): SQTIHQWPATLVQPVGSPLSLECTVEGTSNPNLYWYRQAAGRGLQLLFYSVGIGQISSEVPQNLSASRPQDRQFILSSKKLLLSDSGFYLCAWSVGAGREKLFFGSGTQLSVL.

The chain is built from TRBV23-1 and TRBJ2-7; 11 positions agree with TRBD1. TRBV23-1 is an open reading frame, and its role is uncertain. The V segment lost 5 bases and the J segment 1 base; nucleotides outside the gene matches: 7. This CDR3 has 16 residues. CDR3 nucleotide sequence: TGCGCCAGCAGTTGGACAGGGGGCGATGTATCCTACGAGCAGTACTTC. This sequence encodes CASSWTGGDVSYEQYF.

V usage is TRBV6-5 and J usage is TRBJ1-1; D may be TRBD1 (5 bases). The CDR3 is 13 residues long. CDR1 and CDR2 from the germline V gene are MNHEY and SVGAGI. V lost 8 bases and J lost 5, with 15 bases in between. In nucleotides, the CDR3 is TGTGCCAGCCTCCCGGGGGTGGGGACTGAAGCTTTCTTT. Translated, it gives CASLPGVGTEAFF.

The chain has TRBV18 and TRBJ2-3; 7 bases map to TRBD1. J was trimmed by 0 bases and V by 1 base; bases with no gene match: 7. The CDR3 has 17 amino acids. Germline CDR1 is KGHSH and CDR2 is LQKENI. The CDR3 region is CASSPQSGQQSTDTQYF. CDR3 bases: TGTGCCAGCTCACCACAATCGGGACAGCAGAGCACAGATACGCAGTATTTT.

This clone was observed a few times. The chain uses TRBV7-9 and TRBJ1-2, with D maybe TRBD1 (6 bases). The CDR3 is 17 residues long. Germline loops: CDR1 SEHNR, CDR2 FQNEAQ (reference sequence). V was shortened by 4 bases and J by 4 bases, with 22 bases between the two germline ends. For the CDR3, the DNA is TGTGCCAGCAGCTCTTCCTCCTCGGACAGCCTTCTCTATGGCTACACCTTC. Translated: CASSSSSSDSLLYGYTF.

This chain joins TRBV30 and TRBJ2-3, with D possibly matching TRBD1 (6 bases). The CDR3 loop spans 14 amino acids. Trimming stripped 5 bases from V and 2 bases from J, with 14 bases between. Germline assignment: CDR1 GTSNPN and CDR2 SVGIG (reference sequence). CDR3 loop: CAWQIGQSTDTQYF. DNA of the CDR3: TGTGCCTGGCAAATCGGACAGTCCACAGATACGCAGTATTTT.

This clone was seen a few times. The chain couples TRBV30 to TRBJ2-3; D is possibly TRBD2 (7 bases). CDR3 length equals 15 residues. Trimming cost V 5 bases and J 0 bases, with 15 bases left between them. The V gene's germline CDR1 is GTSNPN and CDR2 SVGIG (reference sequence). CDR3 coding DNA: TGTGCCTGGGGAAGGGGGGGGGCCAGCACAGATACGCAGTATTTT. Its protein product is CAWGRGGASTDTQYF.

The gene calls are TRBV29-1 and TRBJ2-3; 10 bases line up with TRBD2. V shed 7 bases and J 3 bases; nucleotides not matched to a gene: 10. This CDR3 contains 15 residues. CDR1 is SQVTM, CDR2 ANQGSEA, per germline. The CDR3 spells CSATLLAGVTDTQYF. The CDR3 DNA follows: TGCAGCGCCACCCTTCTAGCGGGAGTAACAGATACGCAGTATTTT.

This sequence joins TRBV28 and TRBJ1-6, with D unresolved. CDR3 length: 17 residues. With 1 base removed from V and 5 bases from J, the gap between germline ends came to 15 bases. CDR1 and CDR2 from the germline V gene are MDHEN and SYDVKM. CDR3 in DNA: TGTGCCAGCAGTTTATTAGGAGGGCCGGATAATAATTCACCCCTCCACTTT. Amino acid sequence: CASSLLGGPDNNSPLHF.

CDR3 DNA sequence: TGTGCCAGCAGTGTACAGGGTAGCTATGGCTACACCTTC. Protein product: CASSVQGSYGYTF. The V call is TRBV6-1, the J call TRBJ1-2, with D tentatively TRBD1 (6 bases). The germline CDR1 and CDR2 sequences are MNHNS and SASEGT. CDR3 length: 13 residues. V lost 4 bases and J lost 4, with 10 bases in between.